This TCR beta chain emerged from a study of identical twins. V lost 6 bases and J lost 12, with 18 bases in between. This CDR3 is built from 12 residues. TCRdb reprocessed the 5' RACE reads via MiXCR and lists one record per CDR3 protein. The data hold about 520,000 distinct CDR3 sequences, with 22% observed a single time. The study, taken as a whole, reports: Abundant beta clonotypes from cord blood bore fewer insertions; memory repertoires lacked this pattern.

Worth noting for this clonotype: What it binds is unknown.

The sample was also reused in another study, on T cells expressing NK-cell markers.

The material sequenced was CD4+ T cells sorted from blood. V gene TRBV12-3 or TRBV12-4 combines with J gene TRBJ2-7; D gene unclear. The clonotype originates from a woman aged 18-35 years in good health. This CDR3 is CASSYAPSTWYF. CDR3 sequence (DNA): TGTGCCAGCAGCTACGCCCCGTCGACGTGGTACTTC.